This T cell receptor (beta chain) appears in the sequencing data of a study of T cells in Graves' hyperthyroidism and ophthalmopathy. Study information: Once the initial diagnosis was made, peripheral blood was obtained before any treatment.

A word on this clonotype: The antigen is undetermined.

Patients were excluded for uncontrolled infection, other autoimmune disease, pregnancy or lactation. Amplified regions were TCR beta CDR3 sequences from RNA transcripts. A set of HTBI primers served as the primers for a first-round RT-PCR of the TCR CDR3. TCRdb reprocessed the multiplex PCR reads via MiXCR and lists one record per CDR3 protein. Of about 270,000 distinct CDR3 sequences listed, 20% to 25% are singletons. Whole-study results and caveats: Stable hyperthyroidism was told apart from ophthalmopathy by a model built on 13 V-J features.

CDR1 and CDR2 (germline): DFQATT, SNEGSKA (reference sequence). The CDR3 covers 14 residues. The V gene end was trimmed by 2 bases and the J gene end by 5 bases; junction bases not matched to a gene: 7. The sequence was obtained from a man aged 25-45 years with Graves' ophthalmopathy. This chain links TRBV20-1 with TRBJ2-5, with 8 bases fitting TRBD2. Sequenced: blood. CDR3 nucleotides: TGCAGTGCTAGACCCCTCGGGGGGGGGGAGACCCAGTACTTC. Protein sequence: CSARPLGGGETQYF.